The rows below give T cell receptor beta chains drawn from one sample of a study of cytomegalovirus exposure and HLA in healthy donors. Libraries were prepared by immunoSEQ multiplex PCR; TCRdb keeps only in-frame clonotypes and omits some of them. The top ten clones hold roughly 3% of a sample with about 160,000 clones, around three quarters of them seen once. The specimen was PBMCs. The receptors come from a woman aged 35 to 49 in good health and CMV-seronegative. Each CDR3 is given without its conserved first and last residue. The D gene is left open where the match is weak. The size of a clone is reported for some rows only, either as once, few or many, or as a class for expanded clones.

clone_size v_call d_call cdr3_length cdr3_aa
NA TRBV29-1 TRBD2 18 SVEDRVVGRGGLGTGELF
NA TRBV19 NA 15 ASSIRYEFAGDTEAF
NA TRBV7-2 NA 10 ASSQGGGPFF
NA TRBV28 NA 15 ASYPWDRPTGGDTQY
NA TRBV29-1 NA 13 SVTQPIGTTYEQY
NA TRBV13 TRBD1 15 ASSELVEQGVSDTQY
NA TRBV5-1 NA 12 ASSPRSLHPEAF
NA TRBV6-5 TRBD1 14 ASSYTGQGVNSPLH
NA TRBV6-6 TRBD1 14 ASSKDGTVIQETQY
many TRBV12-2 NA 13 ASRLAQKPPYGYT
NA TRBV10-1 TRBD1 18 ASGRGTGSSYPRSGNTIY
few TRBV7-6 TRBD1 14 ASSFGTASSGSTIY
NA TRBV10-1 NA 11 ASRGRVNTEAF
NA TRBV5-4 NA 11 ASSYAPVNEQF
NA TRBV18 NA 13 ASSTRQSNTGELF
NA TRBV28 TRBD1 13 ASNIWGQGNTEAF
NA TRBV6-5 TRBD2 12 ASRGAGGPYEQY
NA TRBV18 TRBD2 13 ASSPGTSGAYEQY
NA TRBV11-1 NA 13 ASSFGKGVNTEAF
few TRBV6-1 NA 13 ASSASAVGWDTQY
few TRBV5-4 TRBD1 12 ASSSGQFTDTQY
NA TRBV7-2 NA 12 ASSRGTGGYGYT
NA TRBV15 NA 13 ATSRESSGNYGYT
NA TRBV2 NA 13 ASTTGVEPGNTIY
NA TRBV6-5 NA 13 ASTKPQGGYNEQF
NA TRBV7-2 TRBD1 11 ASRMGQGVGAF
NA TRBV2 NA 14 ASSNGGGVSTDTQY
NA TRBV6-1 NA 13 ASSQAWSGNKPQH
NA TRBV14 TRBD1 12 ASSQVAGQYGYT
NA TRBV4-1 NA 12 ASSQSGKSSAYT
once TRBV7-2 NA 11 ASSLISRDTQY
NA TRBV28 NA 13 ASSPDRTERNIQY
few TRBV5-1 NA 17 ASSSRDISSPSGANVLT
NA TRBV7-7 TRBD1 15 ASSLTGQFGVVTEAF
NA TRBV29-1 NA 10 SVEEGSREDH
NA TRBV2 TRBD1 16 ASSEALHSRGLGNTIY
NA TRBV19 NA 11 ASSPGVSYEQY
NA TRBV5-4 NA 15 ASSRTSTGASTDTQY
NA TRBV10-1 NA 11 ASSAGGNTEAF
NA TRBV14 TRBD2 14 ASSQERAGGSGELF
few TRBV28 TRBD1 12 ASTDRVGNSPLH
NA TRBV11-3 NA 12 ASSQGQINSPLH
NA TRBV9 NA 11 ASSVRGSYGYT
NA TRBV6-1 TRBD2 14 ASSERFLAGADEQY
NA TRBV5-1 NA 11 ASSLGWTVEAF
NA TRBV10-1 NA 12 ASSVGGMNTEAF
once TRBV28 NA 13 ASSLREGQLYGYT
NA TRBV4-1 TRBD2 15 ASSQRESGGDFNEQF
NA TRBV5-6 NA 13 ASSLRPPRANEQY
NA TRBV9 TRBD1 14 ASSVSGTATLRGYT
NA TRBV28 NA 11 ATTGGGNQPQH
NA TRBV7-6 NA 14 ASSPNTARGNQPQH
NA TRBV15 TRBD2 18 ATSSPSGGLVGAGANVLT
NA TRBV21-1 NA 19 ASSILLRADGLGQKNEKLF
NA TRBV10-3 NA 11 AIRLGGAYEQY